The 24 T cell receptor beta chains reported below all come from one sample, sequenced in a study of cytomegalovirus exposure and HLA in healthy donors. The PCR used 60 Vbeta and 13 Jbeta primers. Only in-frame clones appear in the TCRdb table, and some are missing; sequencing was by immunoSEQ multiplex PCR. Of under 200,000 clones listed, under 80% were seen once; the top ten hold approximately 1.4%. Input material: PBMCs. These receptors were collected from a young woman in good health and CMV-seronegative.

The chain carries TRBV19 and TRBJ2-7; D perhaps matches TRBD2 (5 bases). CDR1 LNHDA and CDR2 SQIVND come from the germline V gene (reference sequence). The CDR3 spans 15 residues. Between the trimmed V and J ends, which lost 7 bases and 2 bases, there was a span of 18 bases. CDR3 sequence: CASKAARTGTYEQYF. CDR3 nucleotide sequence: TGTGCCAGTAAGGCCGCTAGGACGGGAACCTACGAGCAGTACTTC.

CDR3 DNA: TGTGCCAGCAGCTTAAGACTGCAAGAGACCCAGTACTTC. It is translated as CASSLRLQETQYF. This chain uses TRBV7-9 with TRBJ2-5; D remains unclear. The CDR3 is 13 amino acids. Trimming left V 2 bases short and J 2 bases short, with 6 bases between. Looked up from germline, CDR1 is SEHNR and CDR2 is FQNEAQ (reference sequence).

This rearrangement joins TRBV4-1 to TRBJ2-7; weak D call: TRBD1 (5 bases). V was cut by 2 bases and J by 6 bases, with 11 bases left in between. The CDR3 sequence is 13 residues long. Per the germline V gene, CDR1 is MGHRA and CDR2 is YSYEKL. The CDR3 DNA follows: TGCGCCAGCAGCCAACAGGGTGCCGGCGAGCAGTACTTC. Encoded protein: CASSQQGAGEQYF.

As DNA, the CDR3 is TGCGCCAGCAGCCTTCGGACTAGCAACGAGCAGTACTTC. This translates into CASSLRTSNEQYF. The chain recombines TRBV4-1 with TRBJ2-7; 8 nucleotides line up with TRBD2. The V and J ends lost 4 bases and 5 bases, in that order; junction bases with no gene match: 4. Germline CDR1 reads MGHRA; CDR2 reads YSYEKL. The CDR3 is made up of 13 amino acids.

For the CDR3, the DNA is TGTGCCAGCAGGGGCTGGGAGGGGATGACAGATACGCAGTATTTT. Translation gives CASRGWEGMTDTQYF. This sequence joins TRBV27 and TRBJ2-3, with 7 bases identical to TRBD2. The CDR3 totals 15 residues. The V gene's germline CDR1 is MNHEY and CDR2 SMNVEV (reference sequence). V lost 6 bases and J lost 3; bases outside the gene matches: 9.

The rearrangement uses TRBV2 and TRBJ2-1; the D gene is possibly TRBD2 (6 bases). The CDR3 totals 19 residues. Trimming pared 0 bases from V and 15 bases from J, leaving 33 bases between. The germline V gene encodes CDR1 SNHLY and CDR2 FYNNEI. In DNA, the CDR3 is TGTGCCAGCAGTGAAGCGCTTCTTGAGACTAGTATTCGGGTGTCGGAGTGGTTCTTC. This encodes CASSEALLETSIRVSEWFF.

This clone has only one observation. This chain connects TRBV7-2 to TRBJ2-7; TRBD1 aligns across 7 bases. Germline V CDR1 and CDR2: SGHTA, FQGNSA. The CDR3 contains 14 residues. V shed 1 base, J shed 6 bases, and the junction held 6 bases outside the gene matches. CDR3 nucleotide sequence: TGTGCCAGCAGCTTAGAGGGGGCAGGGCTCGAGCAGTACTTC. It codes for CASSLEGAGLEQYF.

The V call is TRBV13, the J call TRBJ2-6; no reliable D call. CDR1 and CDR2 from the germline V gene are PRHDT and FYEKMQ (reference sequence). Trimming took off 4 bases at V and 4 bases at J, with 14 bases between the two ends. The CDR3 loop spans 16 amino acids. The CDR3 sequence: CASSSPLGAGANVLTF. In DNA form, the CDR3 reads TGTGCCAGCAGCTCGCCCCTCGGTGCGGGGGCCAACGTCCTGACTTTC.

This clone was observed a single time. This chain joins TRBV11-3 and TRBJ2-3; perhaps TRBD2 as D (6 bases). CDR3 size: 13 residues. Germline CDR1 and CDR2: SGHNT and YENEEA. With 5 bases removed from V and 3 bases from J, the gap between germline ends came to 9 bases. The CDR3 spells CASSPGGTDTQYF. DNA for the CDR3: TGTGCCAGCAGCCCCGGGGGTACAGATACGCAGTATTTT. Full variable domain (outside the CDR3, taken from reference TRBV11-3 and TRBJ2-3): EAGVVQSPRYKIIEKKQPVAFWCNPISGHNTLYWYLQNLGQGPELLIRYENEEAVDDSQLPKDRFSAERLKGVDSTLKIQPAELGDSAVYLCASSPGGTDTQYFGPGTRLTVL.

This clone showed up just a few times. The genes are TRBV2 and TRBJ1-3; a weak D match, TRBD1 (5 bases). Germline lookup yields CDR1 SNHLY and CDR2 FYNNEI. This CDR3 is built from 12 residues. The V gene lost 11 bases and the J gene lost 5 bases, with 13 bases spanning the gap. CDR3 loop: CACGGGRNTIYF. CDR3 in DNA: TGTGCCTGCGGCGGGGGAAGAAACACCATATATTTT.

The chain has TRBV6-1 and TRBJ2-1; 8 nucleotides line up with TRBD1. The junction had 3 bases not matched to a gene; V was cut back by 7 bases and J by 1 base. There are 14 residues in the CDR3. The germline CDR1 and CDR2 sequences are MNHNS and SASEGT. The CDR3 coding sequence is TGTGCCAGCAACCGACAGGGGTCCTACAATGAGCAGTTCTTC. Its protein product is CASNRQGSYNEQFF.

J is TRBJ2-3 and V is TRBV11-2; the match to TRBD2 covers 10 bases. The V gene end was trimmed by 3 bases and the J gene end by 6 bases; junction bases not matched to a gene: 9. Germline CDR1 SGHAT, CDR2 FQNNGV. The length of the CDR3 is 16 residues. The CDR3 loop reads CASSFGGAGGLDTQYF. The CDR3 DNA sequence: TGTGCCAGCAGCTTTGGGGGAGCGGGGGGGTTGGATACGCAGTATTTT. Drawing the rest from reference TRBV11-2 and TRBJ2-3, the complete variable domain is EAGVAQSPRYKIIEKRQSVAFWCNPISGHATLYWYQQILGQGPKLLIQFQNNGVVDDSQLPKDRFSAERLKGVDSTLKIQPAKLEDSAVYLCASSFGGAGGLDTQYFGPGTRLTVL.

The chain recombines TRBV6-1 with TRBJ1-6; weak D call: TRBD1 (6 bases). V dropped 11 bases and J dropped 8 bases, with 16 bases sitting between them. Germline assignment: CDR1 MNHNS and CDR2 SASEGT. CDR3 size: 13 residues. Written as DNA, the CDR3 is TGTGCCTCTACCCAGGGGCTTGATTCACCCCTCCACTTT. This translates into CASTQGLDSPLHF.

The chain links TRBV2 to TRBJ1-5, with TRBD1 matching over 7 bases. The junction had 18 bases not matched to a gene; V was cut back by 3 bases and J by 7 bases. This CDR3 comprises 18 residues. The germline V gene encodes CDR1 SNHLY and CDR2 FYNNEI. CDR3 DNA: TGTGCCAGCAGTGAGGGGCCTTCCTACAGGGGCTCAGGACAGCCCCAGCATTTT. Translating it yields CASSEGPSYRGSGQPQHF.

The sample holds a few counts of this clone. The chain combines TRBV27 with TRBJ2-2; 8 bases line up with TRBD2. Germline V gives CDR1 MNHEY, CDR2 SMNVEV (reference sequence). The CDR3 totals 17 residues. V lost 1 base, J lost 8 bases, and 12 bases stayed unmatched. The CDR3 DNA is TGTGCCAGCAGTTTATTCGCGGGGGGCCGTGGGGCTGGGGAGCTGTTTTTT. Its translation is CASSLFAGGRGAGELFF.

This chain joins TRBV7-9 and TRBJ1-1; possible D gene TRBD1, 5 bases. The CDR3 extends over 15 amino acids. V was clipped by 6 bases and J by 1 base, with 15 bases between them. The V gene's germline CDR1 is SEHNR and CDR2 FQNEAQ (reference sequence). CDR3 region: CASRQPLTGNTEAFF. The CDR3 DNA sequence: TGTGCCAGCAGGCAACCCTTAACAGGGAACACTGAAGCTTTCTTT.

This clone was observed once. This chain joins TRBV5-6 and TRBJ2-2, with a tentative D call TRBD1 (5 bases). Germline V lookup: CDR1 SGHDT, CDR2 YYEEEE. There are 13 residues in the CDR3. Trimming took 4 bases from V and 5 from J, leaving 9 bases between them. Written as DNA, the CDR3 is TGTGCCAGCAGCCTTCAGGGTACCGGGGAGCTGTTTTTT. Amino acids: CASSLQGTGELFF.

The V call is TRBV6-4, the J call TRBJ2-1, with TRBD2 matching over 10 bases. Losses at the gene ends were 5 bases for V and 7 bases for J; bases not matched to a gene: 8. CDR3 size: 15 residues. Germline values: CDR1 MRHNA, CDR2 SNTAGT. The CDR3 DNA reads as TGTGCCAGCAGTAGCGGACTAGCGGTGTCGAATGAGCAGTTCTTC. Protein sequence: CASSSGLAVSNEQFF.

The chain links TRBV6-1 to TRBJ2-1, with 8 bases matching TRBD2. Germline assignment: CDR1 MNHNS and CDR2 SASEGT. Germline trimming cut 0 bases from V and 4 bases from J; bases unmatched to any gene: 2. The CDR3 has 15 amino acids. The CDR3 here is CASSEASGVYNEQFF. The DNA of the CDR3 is TGTGCCAGCAGTGAAGCTAGCGGGGTTTACAATGAGCAGTTCTTC.

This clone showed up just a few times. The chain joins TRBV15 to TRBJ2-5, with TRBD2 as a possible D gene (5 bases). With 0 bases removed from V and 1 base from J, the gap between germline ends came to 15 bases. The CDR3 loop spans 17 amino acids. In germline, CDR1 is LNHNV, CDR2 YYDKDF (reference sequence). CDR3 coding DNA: TGTGCCACCAGCAGAGACCTCATAGGGCTAGCCCAAGAGACCCAGTACTTC. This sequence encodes CATSRDLIGLAQETQYF.

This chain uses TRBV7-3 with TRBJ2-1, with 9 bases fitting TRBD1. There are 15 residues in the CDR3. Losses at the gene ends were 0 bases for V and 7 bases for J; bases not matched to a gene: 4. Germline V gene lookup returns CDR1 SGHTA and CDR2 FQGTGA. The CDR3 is CASSLTGTGLNEQFF. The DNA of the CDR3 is TGTGCCAGCAGCTTAACCGGGACAGGGTTAAATGAGCAGTTCTTC. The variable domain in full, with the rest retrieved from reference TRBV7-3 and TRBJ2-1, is GAGVSQTPSNKVTEKGKYVELRCDPISGHTALYWYRQSLGQGPEFLIYFQGTGAADDSGLPNDRFFAVRPEGSVSTLKIQRTERGDSAVYLCASSLTGTGLNEQFFGPGTRLTVL.

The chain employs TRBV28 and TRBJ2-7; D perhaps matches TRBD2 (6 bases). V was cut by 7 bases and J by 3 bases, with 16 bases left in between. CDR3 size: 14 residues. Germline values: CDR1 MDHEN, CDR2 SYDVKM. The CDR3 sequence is CASTPRGGDYEQYF. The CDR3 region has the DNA TGTGCCAGCACTCCCCGTGGAGGGGACTACGAGCAGTACTTC. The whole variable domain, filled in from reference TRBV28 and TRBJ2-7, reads DVKVTQSSRYLVKRTGEKVFLECVQDMDHENMFWYRQDPGLGLRLIYFSYDVKMKEKGDIPEGYSVSREKKERFSLILESASTNQTSMYLCASTPRGGDYEQYFGPGTRLTVT.

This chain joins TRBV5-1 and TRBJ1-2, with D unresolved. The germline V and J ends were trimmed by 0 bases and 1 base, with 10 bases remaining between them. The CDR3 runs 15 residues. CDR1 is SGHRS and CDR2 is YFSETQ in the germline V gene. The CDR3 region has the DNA TGCGCCAGCAGCTTGGATGGGCTTGGTAACTATGGCTACACCTTC. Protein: CASSLDGLGNYGYTF. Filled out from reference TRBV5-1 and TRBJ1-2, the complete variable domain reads KAGVTQTPRYLIKTRGQQVTLSCSPISGHRSVSWYQQTPGQGLQFLFEYFSETQRNKGNFPGRFSGRQFSNSRSEMNVSTLELGDSALYLCASSLDGLGNYGYTFGSGTRLTVV.

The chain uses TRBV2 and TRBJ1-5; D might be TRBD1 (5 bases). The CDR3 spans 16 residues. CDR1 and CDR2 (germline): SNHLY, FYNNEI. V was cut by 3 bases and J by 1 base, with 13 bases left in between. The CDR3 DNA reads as TGTGCCAGCAGTGAGCAAGGAGCAGGGAGCAATCAGCCCCAGCATTTT. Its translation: CASSEQGAGSNQPQHF.